This T cell receptor beta chain was obtained from a study of cytomegalovirus exposure and HLA in healthy donors. The PCR used 60 Vbeta and 13 Jbeta primers. Sequencing used immunoSEQ multiplex PCR; TCRdb keeps in-frame clones, though not all of them. This table has some 170,000 clones, about three quarters appearing once. The CDR3 length is 13 residues. The V end was cut by 5 bases, the J end by 2 bases, with 8 bases between. Germline V CDR1 and CDR2: SNHLY, FYNNEI. Sequences were obtained from PBMCs. This chain uses TRBV2 with TRBJ2-3; D perhaps matches TRBD1 (6 bases). This receptor was obtained from a man aged 35 to 55 in good health and CMV-seropositive. CDR3 nucleotide sequence: TGTGCCAGCAGTAGGGACACCACAGATACGCAGTATTTT. This encodes CASSRDTTDTQYF. The complete variable domain, with remaining parts taken from reference TRBV2 and TRBJ2-3, reads EPEVTQTPSHQVTQMGQEVILRCVPISNHLYFYWYRQILGQKVEFLVSFYNNEISEKSEIFDDQFSVERPDGSNFTLKIRSTKLEDSAMYFCASSRDTTDTQYFGPGTRLTVL.